This T cell receptor beta chain was identified during a study of a mutant IDH1 vaccine in newly diagnosed glioma. Note on this clone: Its antigen is as yet unknown.

Documented time point: week 23, last vaccination. The study gave 300 ug of mutant IDH1 20-mer peptide per vaccine dose, with topical imiquimod. Trimming left V 0 bases short and J 4 bases short, with 16 bases between. The germline V gene encodes CDR1 SGHDN and CDR2 FVKESK. The CDR3 sequence is 17 residues long. Using immunoSEQ multiplex PCR, the repertoire was profiled, and TCRdb retains in-frame clones only, with some absent. The sample holds around 85,000 clones; roughly 85% are singletons and the top ten take 2.2%. V and J are TRBV14 and TRBJ1-5; D ambiguous. This TCR was recovered from a man between 25 and 39 years old with glioma. Some clones in this sample may be carry-over from other donors' samples. The source material was PBMCs, sampled from a glioma patient whose treatment included an IDH1 peptide vaccine. CDR3 bases: TGTGCCAGCAGCCAAGAACCAGGCCTAAAAATAAATCAGCCCCAGCATTTT. Translation gives CASSQEPGLKINQPQHF.